Sequencing of this TCR beta chain was carried out in a study of PD-1 blockade in classical Hodgkin lymphoma. Notes on the study in general: Any patient who commenced nivolumab under 1 year after ASCT was excluded. Relative to healthy donors, newly diagnosed patients reportedly had lower baseline TCR diversity, which was reported as lower still in relapsed/refractory patients. Complete responders started with a diversity level that resembled newly diagnosed patients at baseline.

A remark on this clone: Its specificity is not known.

The data were produced by immunoSEQ multiplex PCR, yet TCRdb's version contains in-frame clones alone and is incomplete. Seen here are over 60,000 clones, 71% observed once, and the top ten hold approximately 9.9%. Relapses following autologous stem cell transplantation were seen in all patients, with brentuximab vedotin exposure varying. Each best response was a complete response, a partial response or progressive disease. Germline-derived CDR1 and CDR2 are MDHEN and SYDVKM. The CDR3 runs 16 residues. V was clipped by 5 bases and J by 4 bases; unmatched bases: 8. This chain connects TRBV28 to TRBJ2-2; 9 nucleotides match TRBD2. This sequence originates from a human donor with classical Hodgkin lymphoma. This specimen consisted of peripheral blood mononuclear cells (PBMCs), obtained before the second cycle of nivolumab. The CDR3 loop reads CASSLTAGGVTGELFF. In nucleotides, the CDR3 is TGTGCCAGCAGTCTCACAGCGGGGGGCGTCACCGGGGAGCTGTTTTTT.